The source of this TCR beta chain is a study of cytomegalovirus exposure and HLA in healthy donors. Study-level findings and limits: Among the CMV-associated chains, a few were confirmed in vitro as specific for CMV antigens. V segments that were indistinguishable, TRBV6-2 and TRBV6-3 among them, were omitted from analysis. Later genetic work tied a missense DCLRE1C variant to beta-chain V and J trimming. In an earlier analysis, about 90% or about 30%: the productive usage of most TCR beta V segments.

CDR3 length: 15 amino acids. J lost 0 bases, V lost 2 bases, and 2 bases had no gene match. Per the germline V gene, CDR1 is SGDLS and CDR2 is YYNGEE. Concerning this clone itself: Its antigen remains unidentified. Other DNA sequences in this sample translate to the same CDR3.

The PCR contained 60 Vbeta and 13 Jbeta primers. Profiled with immunoSEQ multiplex PCR; TCRdb holds only in-frame clones, not every one. The data hold hundreds of thousands of clones, with 78% observed a single time. Sequencing input: PBMCs. The chain joins TRBV9 to TRBJ2-1; 7 bases line up with TRBD1. The TCR sequence derives from a male donor in good health and CMV-seronegative. CDR3 amino acids: CASSVRGISYNEQFF. CDR3 nucleotides: TGTGCCAGCAGCGTCAGGGGGATCTCCTACAATGAGCAGTTCTTC.